This TCR beta chain emerged from a study of T cell changes during pregnancy in multiple sclerosis. TCRdb keeps only in-frame clones here, not all; method: immunoSEQ multiplex PCR. The sample has 55,000 to 65,000 clones, around 93% seen once. Looked up from germline, CDR1 is SGHDT and CDR2 is YYEEEE. V was pared by 4 bases and J by 5 bases, with 8 bases between. The length of the CDR3 is 12 residues. Material: peripheral blood, obtained after pregnancy. The receptor was isolated from a female donor with multiple sclerosis, enrolled in a pregnancy study. V usage is TRBV5-6 and J usage is TRBJ2-3; D might be TRBD1 (5 bases). The CDR3 spells CASSTRVDTQYF. The CDR3 DNA sequence: TGTGCCAGCAGCACCAGGGTAGATACGCAGTATTTT.